These 24 T cell receptor beta chains were sequenced from one sample in a study of a mutant IDH1 vaccine in newly diagnosed glioma. Their cognate antigens are unknown. Time point described: week 5, during vaccination. Topical imiquimod accompanied each vaccine dose, which consisted of 300 ug of mutant IDH1 20-mer peptide. Measured with immunoSEQ multiplex PCR; TCRdb has only the in-frame clones, and not every one. Of roughly 62,000 clones listed, roughly 80% were seen once; the top ten hold 6% to 7.5%. Specimen: PBMCs, collected from a glioma patient whose treatment included an IDH1 peptide vaccine. The receptors were gathered from a woman aged 45 to 65 with glioma.

This sequence joins TRBV7-3 and TRBJ1-1; tentative D call: TRBD1 (5 bases). Between the trimmed V and J ends, which lost 5 bases and 2 bases, there was a span of 9 bases. The V gene's germline CDR1 is SGHTA and CDR2 FQGTGA. The CDR3 is 13 amino acids. The CDR3 DNA follows: TGTGCCAGCAGCCCAGGGACCAACACTGAAGCTTTCTTT. Its protein is CASSPGTNTEAFF.

V gene TRBV9 combines with J gene TRBJ2-3; 7 bases fit TRBD2. The CDR3 runs to 16 residues. Germline V gene sequence: CDR1 SGDLS, CDR2 YYNGEE. The ends lost 2 bases at V and 0 bases at J; junction bases unmatched: 6. The CDR3 loop reads CASSVGRVASTDTQYF. Written as DNA, the CDR3 is TGTGCCAGCAGCGTGGGGAGGGTGGCTAGCACAGATACGCAGTATTTT.

The rearrangement uses TRBV7-6 and TRBJ1-1; weak D call: TRBD1 (6 bases). Germline-derived CDR1 and CDR2 are SGHVS and FNYEAQ. This CDR3 contains 16 residues. With 2 bases removed from V and 0 bases from J, the gap between germline ends came to 13 bases. The CDR3 here is CASSLKARTVNTEAFF. CDR3 DNA sequence: TGTGCCAGCAGCTTAAAGGCTAGGACAGTGAACACTGAAGCTTTCTTT.

The rearrangement links TRBV29-1 to TRBJ1-4; D call uncertain. The V gene lost 4 bases and the J gene lost 6 bases, with 3 bases spanning the gap. The CDR3 is 10 residues long. CDR1 is SQVTM and CDR2 is ANQGSEA in the germline V gene. DNA of the CDR3: TGCAGCGTTGCCGATGAAAAACTGTTTTTT. This gives the protein CSVADEKLFF.

J is TRBJ1-6 and V is TRBV10-3; unclear D gene. V was pared by 0 bases and J by 2 bases, with 8 bases between. This CDR3 has 16 residues. From germline, CDR1 is ENHRY and CDR2 SYGVKD. CDR3 residues: CAISESRETYNSPLHF. CDR3 bases: TGTGCCATCAGTGAGTCTAGGGAGACCTATAATTCACCCCTCCACTTT.

The chain carries TRBV6-6 and TRBJ1-5; D is possibly TRBD1 (5 bases). CDR1 and CDR2 from the germline V gene are MNHNY and SVGAGI (reference sequence). V lost 5 bases, J lost 6 bases, and 14 bases lay in between. The CDR3 loop spans 14 amino acids. As DNA, the CDR3 is TGTGCCAGCAGTCTCGGGGGTAGCGGTCAGCCCCAGCATTTT. Encoded protein: CASSLGGSGQPQHF.

This chain connects TRBV5-4 to TRBJ1-6, with D possibly matching TRBD1 (5 bases). Germline-derived CDR1 and CDR2 are SGHNT and YYREEE (reference sequence). The CDR3 contains 14 residues. The V gene lost 3 bases and the J gene lost 7 bases, with 11 bases spanning the gap. The CDR3 protein is CASSSGTGNSPLHF. DNA for the CDR3: TGTGCCAGCAGCTCCGGGACGGGGAATTCACCCCTCCACTTT.

The table lists this clone with a count of one. The J gene is TRBJ2-3, the V gene TRBV10-3; tentatively, D is TRBD1 (5 bases). Germline loops: CDR1 ENHRY, CDR2 SYGVKD. The CDR3 loop spans 12 amino acids. V lost 4 bases and J 6 bases, leaving 8 bases between the germline ends. CDR3 sequence (DNA): TGTGCCATCAGTGGAAACAGGGATACGCAGTATTTT. Its translation is CAISGNRDTQYF.

The gene calls are TRBV30 and TRBJ1-3; TRBD1 aligns across 7 bases. The CDR3 loop spans 16 amino acids. V lost 3 bases to trimming and J lost 0 bases; unmatched junction nucleotides: 8. Germline lookup yields CDR1 GTSNPN and CDR2 SVGIG (reference sequence). CDR3 loop: CAWRRDRAISGNTIYF. CDR3 DNA sequence: TGTGCCTGGAGACGGGACAGAGCTATCTCTGGAAACACCATATATTTT. The full variable domain, its missing parts supplied by reference TRBV30 and TRBJ1-3, is SQTIHQWPATLVQPVGSPLSLECTVEGTSNPNLYWYRQAAGRGLQLLFYSVGIGQISSEVPQNLSASRPQDRQFILSSKKLLLSDSGFYLCAWRRDRAISGNTIYFGEGSWLTVV.

The V and J genes are TRBV5-6 and TRBJ2-4, with 10 nucleotides matching TRBD2. In germline, CDR1 is SGHDT, CDR2 YYEEEE. CDR3 length: 16 residues. The V and J ends lost 4 bases and 2 bases, in that order; junction bases with no gene match: 6. Here the CDR3 DNA reads TGTGCCAGCAGCCCTGGACTAGCGGATCCCAAAAACATTCAGTACTTC. Amino acid sequence: CASSPGLADPKNIQYF.

The chain is built from TRBV6-1 and TRBJ2-2; D not certain. V shed 3 bases and J shed 7 bases, with 6 bases lying between them. CDR1 MNHNS and CDR2 SASEGT come from the germline V gene. The CDR3 has 12 residues. The CDR3 sequence: CASSDSVGELFF. For the CDR3, the DNA is TGTGCCAGCAGTGACAGCGTCGGGGAGCTGTTTTTT.

The gene calls are TRBV28 and TRBJ1-5, with D possibly TRBD1 on 5 matching bases. V was cut by 3 bases and J by 10 bases, with 10 bases left in between. This CDR3 spans 12 amino acids. Germline CDR1 MDHEN, CDR2 SYDVKM. CDR3 nucleotides: TGTGCCAGCAGTTTCGGGGGTAATCCCCAGCATTTT. Amino acid sequence: CASSFGGNPQHF. The entire variable domain, with the rest obtained from reference TRBV28 and TRBJ1-5, is as follows: DVKVTQSSRYLVKRTGEKVFLECVQDMDHENMFWYRQDPGLGLRLIYFSYDVKMKEKGDIPEGYSVSREKKERFSLILESASTNQTSMYLCASSFGGNPQHFGDGTRLSIL.

The chain joins TRBV10-3 to TRBJ1-4, with 7 nucleotides matching TRBD1. This CDR3 is built from 15 residues. Germline CDR1 reads ENHRY; CDR2 reads SYGVKD. The V and J ends lost 7 bases and 8 bases, in that order; junction bases with no gene match: 13. The CDR3 region is CAIKAGQLAREKLFF. The CDR3 DNA is TGTGCCATCAAGGCGGGACAGCTTGCCAGAGAAAAACTGTTTTTT.

The chain recombines TRBV6-1 with TRBJ2-7; no clear D. Germline CDR1 MNHNS, CDR2 SASEGT. The length of the CDR3 is 14 residues. V lost 0 bases and J lost 3, with 9 bases in between. This chain's CDR3 is CASSEARPDYEQYF. CDR3 sequence (DNA): TGTGCCAGCAGTGAAGCAAGGCCCGACTACGAGCAGTACTTC.

The chain links TRBV5-1 to TRBJ1-4; D gene unclear. The CDR3 has 13 amino acids. Trimming cost V 3 bases and J 5 bases, with 8 bases left between them. Germline values: CDR1 SGHRS, CDR2 YFSETQ. CDR3 nucleotide sequence: TGCGCCAGCAGCTCCCAGGAGAATGAAAAACTGTTTTTT. It translates to CASSSQENEKLFF.

This chain connects TRBV7-6 to TRBJ2-3; D is undetermined. Trimming cost V 4 bases and J 1 base, with 9 bases left between them. Germline V CDR1 and CDR2: SGHVS, FNYEAQ. The CDR3 has 14 residues. The CDR3, as DNA: TGTGCCAGCAGCTCTCGATCCGGCACAGATACGCAGTATTTT. Its translation is CASSSRSGTDTQYF.

The table lists this clone with a few counts. The gene calls are TRBV7-9 and TRBJ1-2; the D is unclear. Looked up from germline, CDR1 is SEHNR and CDR2 is FQNEAQ (reference sequence). Trimming took 5 bases from V and 4 from J, leaving 8 bases between them. The CDR3 runs 12 residues. CDR3 sequence: CASSLGVYGYTF. Here the CDR3 DNA reads TGTGCCAGCAGCCTCGGGGTCTATGGCTACACCTTC.

The rearrangement links TRBV12-5 to TRBJ2-3; D may be TRBD1 (7 bases). Germline V CDR1 and CDR2: LGHNT, FRNRAP. The V end lost 5 bases, the J end lost 2 bases, and 14 bases lay between the germline ends. The CDR3 has 15 residues. The CDR3 sequence: CASGGTAGSTDTQYF. The DNA for the CDR3 is TGTGCTAGTGGTGGGACAGCGGGCTCCACAGATACGCAGTATTTT.

Only a few counts were recorded for this clone. The V and J genes are TRBV1 and TRBJ1-2; the tabulated D call, TRBD1, remains unverified against the DNA. TRBV1 is labeled a pseudogene. The CDR3 runs to 16 residues. For the CDR3, the DNA is TGCACCAGCAGCCAGGACCTGGACAGTTTCCGCCCTGGCTACACCTTC. Its protein is CTSSQDLDSFRPGYTF.

The V gene is TRBV2, the J gene TRBJ2-7; 9 bases agree with TRBD1. V trimming: 1 base; J trimming: 6 bases; junction bases outside the gene matches: 4. From germline, CDR1 is SNHLY and CDR2 FYNNEI. The CDR3 extends over 14 amino acids. In DNA, the CDR3 is TGTGCCAGCAGTGAAGGGACAGGGGAAGCCGAGCAGTACTTC. Translating it yields CASSEGTGEAEQYF.

In its sample, this clone was seen once. J is TRBJ2-5 and V is TRBV21-1; TRBD2, as called in the table, went unchecked against the DNA. TRBV21-1 is annotated as a pseudogene. The CDR3 consists of 14 residues. The CDR3 sequence: CASSKWEGPDTQYF. The CDR3 DNA reads as TGTGCCAGCAGCAAATGGGAGGGGCCCGACACCCAGTACTTC.

The chain employs TRBV11-3 and TRBJ2-3, with D possibly being TRBD1 (5 bases). Between the trimmed V and J ends, which lost 5 bases and 0 bases, there was a span of 9 bases. From germline, CDR1 is SGHNT and CDR2 YENEEA. CDR3 length: 14 amino acids. CDR3 in amino acids: CASSPTASTDTQYF. Here the CDR3 DNA reads TGTGCCAGCAGCCCGACAGCTAGCACAGATACGCAGTATTTT.

The chain links TRBV29-1 to TRBJ2-4, with TRBD1 identical over 11 bases. With 7 bases clipped from V and 6 bases from J, the junction kept 8 bases outside the gene matches. This CDR3 contains 14 residues. From germline, CDR1 is SQVTM and CDR2 ANQGSEA. CDR3 in amino acids: CSDRTGGEGNIQYF. The DNA for the CDR3 is TGCAGCGATCGGACAGGGGGCGAGGGAAACATTCAGTACTTC.

A single count supports this clone. This sequence joins TRBV30 and TRBJ1-3; D not resolved. The CDR3 totals 14 residues. The V gene's germline CDR1 is GTSNPN and CDR2 SVGIG (reference sequence). Trimming shortened V by 5 bases and J by 0 bases, and 11 bases separated the two germline ends. The CDR3 sequence: CAWDGGRSGNTIYF. The DNA for the CDR3 is TGTGCCTGGGACGGCGGACGCTCTGGAAACACCATATATTTT. The variable domain in full, with the rest retrieved from reference TRBV30 and TRBJ1-3, is SQTIHQWPATLVQPVGSPLSLECTVEGTSNPNLYWYRQAAGRGLQLLFYSVGIGQISSEVPQNLSASRPQDRQFILSSKKLLLSDSGFYLCAWDGGRSGNTIYFGEGSWLTVV.